This record looks at one TCR beta chain sequence and its context. The antigen is undetermined. Per the germline V gene, CDR1 is LNHDA and CDR2 is SQIVND (reference sequence). CDR3 length: 15 amino acids. V dropped 5 bases and J dropped 0 bases, with 10 bases sitting between them. The table came from immunoSEQ multiplex PCR; TCRdb's copy has only in-frame clones and leaves some out. The table records roughly 120,000 clones, roughly 89% of them present only once. The data derive from a study of T cell responses to AZD1222 COVID-19 vaccine. Regarding the study as a whole: No day 14 peak samples; only post-peak repertoires were characterized. Clonal diversity was possibly underestimated, and the donors were mostly white British, with more females.

The source was peripheral blood, collected on day 0 of AZD1222 vaccination. The receptor was isolated from an adult in good health. The genes are TRBV19 and TRBJ1-4; D is unclear. DNA for the CDR3: TGTGCCAGTAGTCCTCTCTCCTCAACTAATGAAAAACTGTTTTTT. Translating it yields CASSPLSSTNEKLFF. Combining the CDR3 with reference TRBV19 and TRBJ1-4 gives the whole variable domain DGGITQSPKYLFRKEGQNVTLSCEQNLNHDAMYWYRQDPGQGLRLIYYSQIVNDFQKGDIAEGYSVSREKKESFPLTVTSAQKNPTAFYLCASSPLSSTNEKLFFGSGTQLSVL.